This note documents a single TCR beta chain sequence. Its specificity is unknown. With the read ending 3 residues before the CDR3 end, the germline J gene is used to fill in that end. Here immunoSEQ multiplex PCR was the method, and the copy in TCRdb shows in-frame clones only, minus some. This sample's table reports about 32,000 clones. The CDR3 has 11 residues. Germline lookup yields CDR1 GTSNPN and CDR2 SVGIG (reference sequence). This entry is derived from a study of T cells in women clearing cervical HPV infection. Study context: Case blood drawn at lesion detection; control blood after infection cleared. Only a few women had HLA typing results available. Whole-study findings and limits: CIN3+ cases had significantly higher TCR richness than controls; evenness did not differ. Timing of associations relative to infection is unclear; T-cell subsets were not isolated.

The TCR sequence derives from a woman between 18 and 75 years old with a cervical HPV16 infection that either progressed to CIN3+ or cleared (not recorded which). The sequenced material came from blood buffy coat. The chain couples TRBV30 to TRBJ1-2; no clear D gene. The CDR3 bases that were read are TGTGCCTGGACTAGCGGGAGGAAC. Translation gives CAWTSGRN. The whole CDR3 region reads CAWTSGRNYTF.